This TCR beta chain emerged from a study of molecular identifiers for immune sequencing clone quantification. Study results and caveats: Among 1 million or so naive cells, as was reported, spiked Jurkat TCR RNA from one cell was detectable.

This clonotype was counted between two and nine times. Antigen unknown. TCRdb fed the PCR reads into MiXCR, producing one record per CDR3 protein. The sample lists approximately 550,000 distinct CDR3 sequences; roughly 24% were seen once. Looked up from germline, CDR1 is SGHRS and CDR2 is YFSETQ. Trimming cost V 0 bases and J 0 bases, with 10 bases left between them. The CDR3 totals 17 residues. Naive CD8 T cells were FACS-sorted by CD8+CD4-CCR7+CD45RA+ markers. The origin of this receptor is a human donor in good health. Some libraries in this study had Jurkat cell RNA spiked in. Source material: naive CD8+ T cells from blood, with Jurkat cell RNA spiked in. The subset here: FACS-sorted CD8+CD4-CCR7+CD45RA+ naive T cells. The chain links TRBV5-1 to TRBJ1-6; no clear D. The CDR3 here is CASSLDGKSSYNSPLHF. The CDR3 region has the DNA TGCGCCAGCAGCTTGGACGGGAAGAGCTCCTATAATTCACCCCTCCACTTT.